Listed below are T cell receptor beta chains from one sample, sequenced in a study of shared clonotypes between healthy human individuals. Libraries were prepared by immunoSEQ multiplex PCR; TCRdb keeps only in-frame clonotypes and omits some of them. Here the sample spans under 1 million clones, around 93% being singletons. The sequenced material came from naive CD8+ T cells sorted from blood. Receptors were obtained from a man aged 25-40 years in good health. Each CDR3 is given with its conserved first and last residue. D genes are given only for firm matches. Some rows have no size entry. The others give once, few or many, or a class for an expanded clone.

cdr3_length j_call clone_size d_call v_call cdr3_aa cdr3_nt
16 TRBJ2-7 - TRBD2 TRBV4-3 CASSQDFGLAGYEQYF TGCGCCAGCAGCCAAGACTTCGGACTAGCGGGTTACGAGCAGTACTTC
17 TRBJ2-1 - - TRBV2 CASSETGVGHDGDEQFF TGTGCCAGCAGTGAAACGGGCGTAGGGCACGACGGGGATGAGCAGTTCTTC
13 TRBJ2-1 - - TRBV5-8 CASSLGVYNEQFF TGTGCCAGCAGCCTCGGGGTCTACAATGAGCAGTTCTTC
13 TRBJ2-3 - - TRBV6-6 CASTQENTDTQYF TGTGCCAGCACACAGGAGAACACAGATACGCAGTATTTT
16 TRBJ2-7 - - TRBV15 CATSRDSGLTSYEQYF TGTGCCACCAGCAGAGATTCCGGACTAACCTCCTACGAGCAGTACTTC
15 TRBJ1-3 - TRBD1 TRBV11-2 CASRPGTGSGNTIYF TGTGCCAGCAGACCCGGGACAGGCTCTGGAAACACCATATATTTT
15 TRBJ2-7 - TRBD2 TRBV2 CASRVAGHTSYEQYF TGTGCCAGCAGGGTAGCGGGCCATACCTCCTACGAGCAGTACTTC
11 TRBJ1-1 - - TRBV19 CASSKPGEAFF TGTGCCAGTAGTAAACCGGGAGAAGCTTTCTTT
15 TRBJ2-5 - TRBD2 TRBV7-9 CASSSTSGRGFAQYF TGTGCCAGCAGCTCAACTAGCGGGAGAGGGTTTGCCCAGTACTTC
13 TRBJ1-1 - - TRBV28 CATGDGLNTEAFF TGTGCCACCGGCGACGGCCTGAACACTGAAGCTTTCTTT
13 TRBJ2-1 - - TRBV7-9 CASSFLVFDEQFF TGTGCCAGCAGCTTTCTGGTATTCGATGAGCAGTTCTTC
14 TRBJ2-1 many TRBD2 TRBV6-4 CASSRLAGANEQFF TGTGCCAGCAGTCGACTAGCGGGGGCCAATGAGCAGTTCTTC
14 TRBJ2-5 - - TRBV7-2 CASSPPGGRETQYF TGTGCCAGCAGCCCACCCGGAGGGCGGGAGACCCAGTACTTC
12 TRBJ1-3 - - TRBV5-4 CASSLEGNTIYF TGTGCCAGCAGCTTAGAAGGAAACACCATATATTTT
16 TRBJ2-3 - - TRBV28 CASSLGAGQSTDTQYF TGTGCCAGCAGTTTAGGCGCAGGGCAAAGCACAGATACGCAGTATTTT
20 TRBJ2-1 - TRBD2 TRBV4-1 CASSQDPGSGRENSYNEQFF TGCGCCAGCAGCCAAGATCCGGGTAGCGGGAGAGAAAACTCCTACAATGAGCAGTTCTTC
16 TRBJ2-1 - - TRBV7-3 CASSPTSDYSYNEQFF TGTGCCAGCAGCCCCACCAGCGACTACTCCTACAATGAGCAGTTCTTC
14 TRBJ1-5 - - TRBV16 CASSQGVGRQPQHF TGTGCCAGCAGCCAAGGGGTCGGGAGGCAGCCCCAGCATTTT
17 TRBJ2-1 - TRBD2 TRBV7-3 CASSPGTSGSSYNEQFF TGTGCCAGCAGCCCCGGGACTAGCGGGAGCTCCTACAATGAGCAGTTCTTC
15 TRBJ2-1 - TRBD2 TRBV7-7 CASSPSAGVYNEQFF TGTGCTAGCAGCCCATCTGCGGGAGTCTACAATGAGCAGTTCTTC
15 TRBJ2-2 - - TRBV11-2 CASSLAAPNTGELFF TGTGCCAGCAGCTTAGCAGCCCCGAACACCGGGGAGCTGTTTTTT
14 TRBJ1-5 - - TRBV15 CATSSGRFNQPQHF TGTGCCACCAGCAGTGGGAGGTTCAATCAGCCCCAGCATTTT
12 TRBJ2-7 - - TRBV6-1 CASSEWAVEQYF TGTGCCAGCAGTGAATGGGCTGTCGAGCAGTACTTC
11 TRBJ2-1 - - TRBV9 CASSSRNEQFF TGTGCCAGCAGTTCCCGAAATGAGCAGTTCTTC
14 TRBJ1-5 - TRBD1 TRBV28 CASSPQGRNQPQHF TGTGCCAGCAGCCCACAGGGGCGTAATCAGCCCCAGCATTTT
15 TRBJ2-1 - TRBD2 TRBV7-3 CASSSTSGAYNEQFF TGTGCCAGCAGCTCTACTAGCGGGGCCTACAATGAGCAGTTCTTC
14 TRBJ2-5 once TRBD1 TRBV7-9 CASSSRTGSGTQYF TGTGCCAGCAGCTCCAGGACAGGATCGGGGACCCAGTACTTC
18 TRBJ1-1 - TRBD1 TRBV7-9 CASSSSNPTDRVTTEAFF TGTGCCAGCAGCTCATCAAACCCTACGGACAGGGTTACGACTGAAGCTTTCTTT
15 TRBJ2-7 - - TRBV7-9 CASSSPVSGPYEQYF TGTGCCAGCAGCTCGCCGGTTAGCGGCCCCTACGAGCAGTACTTC
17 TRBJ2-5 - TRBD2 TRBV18 CASSPLITSGRGETQYF TGTGCCAGCTCACCACTCATTACTAGCGGGAGAGGGGAGACCCAGTACTTC
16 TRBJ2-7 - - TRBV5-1 CASSLDPRGPAGEQYF TGCGCCAGCAGCTTGGACCCCCGGGGCCCGGCGGGGGAGCAGTACTTC
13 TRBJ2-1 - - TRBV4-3 CASSPARGNEQFF TGCGCCAGCAGCCCCGCGCGAGGGAATGAGCAGTTCTTC
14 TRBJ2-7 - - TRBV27 CASSEGDPRYEQYF TGTGCCAGCAGCGAAGGGGACCCGAGATACGAGCAGTACTTC
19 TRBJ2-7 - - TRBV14 CASSQVPQFEAGMTYEQYF TGTGCCAGCAGCCAAGTACCGCAGTTTGAGGCAGGGATGACCTACGAGCAGTACTTC
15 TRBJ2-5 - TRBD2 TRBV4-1 CASSQEVLAEETQYF TGCGCCAGCAGCCAAGAGGTACTAGCGGAAGAGACCCAGTACTTC
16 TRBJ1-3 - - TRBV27 CASSKGPLRSGNTIYF TGTGCCAGCAGCAAGGGACCGCTCAGGTCTGGAAACACCATATATTTT
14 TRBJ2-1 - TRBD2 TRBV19 CASMGTSGVNEQFF TGTGCCAGTATGGGGACTAGCGGGGTCAATGAGCAGTTCTTC
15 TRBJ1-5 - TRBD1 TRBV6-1 CATSTGTISNQPQHF TGTGCCACCTCGACAGGGACTATTAGCAATCAGCCCCAGCATTTT
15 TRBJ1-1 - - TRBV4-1 CASSQEGSLFTEAFF TGCGCCAGCAGCCAAGAGGGCAGTTTATTCACTGAAGCTTTCTTT
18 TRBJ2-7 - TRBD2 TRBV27 CASSISLGGGLPHHEQYF TGTGCCAGCAGTATATCTCTGGGGGGAGGGTTGCCCCATCACGAGCAGTACTTC
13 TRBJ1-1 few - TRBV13 CASSLAYGTEAFF TGTGCCAGCAGCTTAGCATATGGAACTGAAGCTTTCTTT
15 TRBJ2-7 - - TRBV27 CASSPRQGLLDEQYF TGTGCCAGCAGTCCTCGCCAGGGCCTCTTGGACGAGCAGTACTTC
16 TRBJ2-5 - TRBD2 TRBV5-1 CASSLVLAEAGETQYF TGCGCCAGCAGCTTGGTCCTAGCGGAGGCTGGGGAGACCCAGTACTTC
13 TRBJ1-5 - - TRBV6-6 CASRGRLNQPQHF TGTGCCAGCAGGGGACGGTTAAATCAGCCCCAGCATTTT
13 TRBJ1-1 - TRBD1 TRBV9 CASSEGQGAEAFF TGTGCCAGCAGCGAGGGACAGGGCGCTGAAGCTTTCTTT
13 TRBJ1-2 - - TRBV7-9 CASSLTRGDGYTF TGTGCCAGCAGCCTTACACGGGGAGATGGCTACACCTTC
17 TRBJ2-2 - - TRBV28 CASSLSVGRLRHGELFF TGTGCCAGCAGTTTATCCGTGGGGCGTCTTCGGCACGGGGAGCTGTTTTTT
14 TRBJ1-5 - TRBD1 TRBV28 CASSLGQVVQPQHF TGTGCCAGCAGTTTAGGACAGGTAGTTCAGCCCCAGCATTTT
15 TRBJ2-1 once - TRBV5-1 CASSLETLGYNEQFF TGCGCCAGCAGCTTGGAGACTTTGGGATACAATGAGCAGTTCTTC
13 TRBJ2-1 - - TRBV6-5 CASSPNAYNEQFF TGTGCCAGCAGTCCCAATGCCTACAATGAGCAGTTCTTC
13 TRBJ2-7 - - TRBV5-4 CASSFGQTYEQYF TGTGCCAGCAGCTTCGGACAGACCTACGAGCAGTACTTC